This T cell receptor beta chain was observed in a study of cytomegalovirus exposure and HLA in healthy donors. Points from the study as a whole: Among TCR sequences, most were rare, though some public TCRs appeared in many donors.

The study ran its PCR with 60 Vbeta and 13 Jbeta primers. Clones were read by immunoSEQ multiplex PCR, and TCRdb kept only the in-frame ones, dropping some. The table lists under 150,000 clones, 80% of them singletons. Regarding this clone: Its specificity is not known.

Germline CDR1 is SSHAT and CDR2 is FNYEAQ (reference sequence). V dropped 5 bases and J dropped 3; count of bases not matched to a gene: 8. The CDR3 is 15 amino acids. The clonotype comes from a man aged 45 to 65 in good health and CMV-seronegative. The chain recombines TRBV7-7 with TRBJ2-7; 9 nucleotides match TRBD2. Sequencing used PBMCs. CDR3 bases: TGTGCCAGCAGCCAAGCTAGCGGGGTCGACTACGAGCAGTACTTC. Protein sequence: CASSQASGVDYEQYF.